The 28 T cell receptor beta chains in this list originate from one sample, sequenced in a study of blood T cell repertoires in COVID-19. Sequencing used immunoSEQ multiplex PCR; TCRdb keeps in-frame clones, though not all of them. Found here are 200,000 to 250,000 clones, around 82% of them singletons; the top ten hold approximately 4.9%. The sequencing sample was made of peripheral blood. The receptors originated from a woman older than 75 with active or convalescent COVID-19.

The chain joins TRBV7-8 to TRBJ2-3; a possible D gene is TRBD2 (5 bases). The V end lost 5 bases, the J end lost 3 bases, and 12 bases lay between the germline ends. CDR1 and CDR2 from the germline V gene are SGHVS and FQNEAQ. CDR3 length equals 14 residues. For the CDR3, the DNA is TGTGCCAGCAGCAGAAATAGCGTAACAGATACGCAGTATTTT. This sequence encodes CASSRNSVTDTQYF.

The J gene is TRBJ1-1, the V gene TRBV10-3; unclear D gene. This CDR3 spans 11 amino acids. Looked up from germline, CDR1 is ENHRY and CDR2 is SYGVKD. The ends were cut back, 10 bases at V and 9 bases at J, with 15 bases in the middle. Here the CDR3 reads CATGEARKAFF. DNA of the CDR3: TGTGCCACTGGAGAGGCTCGGAAAGCTTTCTTT.

The rearrangement links TRBV28 to TRBJ1-1; D gene unclear. The CDR3 loop spans 15 amino acids. V dropped 10 bases and J dropped 0 bases, with 18 bases sitting between them. In germline, CDR1 is MDHEN, CDR2 SYDVKM. This CDR3 reads CATKRALLMNTEAFF. The CDR3 bases are TGTGCCACCAAGAGGGCATTGCTCATGAACACTGAAGCTTTCTTT. Drawing the rest from reference TRBV28 and TRBJ1-1, the complete variable domain is DVKVTQSSRYLVKRTGEKVFLECVQDMDHENMFWYRQDPGLGLRLIYFSYDVKMKEKGDIPEGYSVSREKKERFSLILESASTNQTSMYLCATKRALLMNTEAFFGQGTRLTVV.

The gene calls are TRBV6-6 and TRBJ2-1; possibly TRBD1 for D (6 bases). This CDR3 spans 14 amino acids. Trimming took 9 bases from V and 2 from J, leaving 14 bases between them. Germline V gives CDR1 MNHNY, CDR2 SVGAGI (reference sequence). The DNA of the CDR3 is TGTGCCAGTCGACAGGCGCTAGCCTACAATGAGCAGTTCTTC. Amino acid sequence: CASRQALAYNEQFF.

This rearrangement joins TRBV24-1 to TRBJ2-3; TRBD1 aligns across 8 bases. Germline V gene sequence: CDR1 KGHDR, CDR2 SFDVKD. With V trimmed by 10 bases and J by 3 bases, 8 bases remained unmatched. The CDR3 is 14 amino acids. CDR3 nucleotides: TGTGCCACTGAGAGTACAGGGGGGACAGATACGCAGTATTTT. Protein: CATESTGGTDTQYF.

This clone was observed a handful of times. The chain employs TRBV7-9 and TRBJ1-4; D uncertain. Germline CDR1 is SEHNR and CDR2 is FQNEAQ (reference sequence). V was clipped by 3 bases and J by 6 bases, with 8 bases between them. The CDR3 spans 13 residues. CDR3: CASSLPQDEKLFF. The CDR3 DNA reads as TGTGCCAGCAGCTTGCCCCAGGATGAAAAACTGTTTTTT.

This sequence joins TRBV28 and TRBJ2-7, with 8 bases lining up with TRBD1. CDR3 length: 13 amino acids. Germline V gene lookup returns CDR1 MDHEN and CDR2 SYDVKM. With 8 bases clipped from V and 5 bases from J, the junction kept 8 bases outside the gene matches. The CDR3 sequence: CASRGQGAHEQYF. DNA of the CDR3: TGTGCCAGCCGTGGGCAGGGGGCCCACGAGCAGTACTTC.

V usage is TRBV19 and J usage is TRBJ2-1, with a tentative D call TRBD2 (6 bases). Germline V gene sequence: CDR1 LNHDA, CDR2 SQIVND (reference sequence). Trimming removed 7 bases at V and 2 bases at J, with 18 bases between. The CDR3 consists of 16 residues. The CDR3 reads CASTPGGSGTYNEQFF. CDR3 sequence (DNA): TGTGCCAGTACCCCTGGGGGTAGCGGCACCTACAATGAGCAGTTCTTC.

This rearrangement joins TRBV5-1 to TRBJ2-3, with 13 bases aligning to TRBD2. The CDR3 has 15 amino acids. Germline values: CDR1 SGHRS, CDR2 YFSETQ. J gave up 4 bases and V 4 bases, and 3 bases lay outside the gene matches. The CDR3 spells CASSPGLAGPDTQYF. The CDR3, as DNA: TGCGCCAGCAGCCCGGGACTAGCGGGACCAGATACGCAGTATTTT.

The chain is built from TRBV18 and TRBJ1-1; D might be TRBD1 (6 bases). Germline assignment: CDR1 KGHSH and CDR2 LQKENI. V lost 3 bases and J lost 6, with 14 bases in between. The CDR3 runs 14 residues. CDR3 nucleotide sequence: TGTGCCAGCTCACCGGGAACAGGGCGATCTGAAGCTTTCTTT. This codes for CASSPGTGRSEAFF. Combining the CDR3 with reference TRBV18 and TRBJ1-1 gives the whole variable domain NAGVMQNPRHLVRRRGQEARLRCSPMKGHSHVYWYRQLPEEGLKFMVYLQKENIIDESGMPKERFSAEFPKEGPSILRIQQVVRGDSAAYFCASSPGTGRSEAFFGQGTRLTVV.

V and J are TRBV5-1 and TRBJ1-1; D remains ambiguous. Per germline, CDR1 SGHRS and CDR2 YFSETQ. This CDR3 region has 15 residues. V lost 0 bases to trimming and J lost 5 bases, with 14 bases between them. Here the CDR3 reads CASSLVAGPSTEAFF. The CDR3 DNA follows: TGCGCCAGCAGCTTGGTTGCGGGTCCCTCTACTGAAGCTTTCTTT.

This clone is a singleton in its sample. V gene TRBV6-4 combines with J gene TRBJ1-2; perhaps TRBD1 as D (6 bases). Germline CDR1 is MRHNA and CDR2 is SNTAGT. The CDR3 length is 14 residues. The V end was cut by 2 bases, the J end by 4 bases, with 11 bases between. CDR3 in DNA: TGTGCCAGCAGTGACGGTACAGGGACCTATGGCTACACCTTC. Residues: CASSDGTGTYGYTF.

J is TRBJ2-3 and V is TRBV5-4, with 8 bases matching TRBD2. Per germline, CDR1 SGHNT and CDR2 YYREEE (reference sequence). This CDR3 spans 14 amino acids. V lost 3 bases to trimming and J lost 4 bases; unmatched junction nucleotides: 4. CDR3 sequence: CASSSQTSADTQYF. CDR3 DNA sequence: TGTGCCAGCAGCTCCCAGACTAGCGCAGATACGCAGTATTTT.

The chain combines TRBV3-1 (or the pseudogene TRBV3-2) with TRBJ2-2; D not certain. The length of the CDR3 is 12 residues. Germline assignment: CDR1 LGHDT and CDR2 YNNKEL (reference sequence). V gave up 3 bases and J gave up 7 bases, with 6 bases separating them. CDR3 coding DNA: TGTGCCAGCAGCCAGGCCCTCGGGGAGCTGTTTTTT. Its protein product is CASSQALGELFF.

The chain couples TRBV2 to TRBJ1-1; D uncertain. Trimming stripped 0 bases from V and 10 bases from J, with 12 bases between. The CDR3 contains 13 residues. In germline, CDR1 is SNHLY, CDR2 FYNNEI. The DNA for the CDR3 is TGTGCCAGCAGTGAAGCGTTACAGCTTGGAGCTTTCTTT. The encoded protein is CASSEALQLGAFF.

This chain links TRBV3-1 (or the pseudogene TRBV3-2) with TRBJ2-5, with a tentative D call TRBD2 (5 bases). CDR1 LGHDT and CDR2 YNNKEL come from the germline V gene (reference sequence). V dropped 4 bases and J dropped 2 bases, with 17 bases sitting between them. The CDR3 runs 16 residues. The CDR3 DNA reads as TGTGCCAGCAGCCGATTAATTAGTCGGGGACAAGAGACCCAGTACTTC. The encoded protein is CASSRLISRGQETQYF.

The chain employs TRBV28 and TRBJ1-3, with D perhaps TRBD1 (6 bases). The length of the CDR3 is 16 residues. Germline loops: CDR1 MDHEN, CDR2 SYDVKM. Trimming shortened V by 5 bases and J by 3 bases, and 17 bases separated the two germline ends. CDR3 sequence reads: CASSGEQGFFGNTIYF. The CDR3 nucleotides read TGTGCCAGCAGTGGGGAACAGGGCTTCTTTGGAAACACCATATATTTT. The variable domain in full, completed from reference TRBV28 and TRBJ1-3, reads DVKVTQSSRYLVKRTGEKVFLECVQDMDHENMFWYRQDPGLGLRLIYFSYDVKMKEKGDIPEGYSVSREKKERFSLILESASTNQTSMYLCASSGEQGFFGNTIYFGEGSWLTVV.

V usage is TRBV19 and J usage is TRBJ1-1, with D tentatively TRBD1 (6 bases). This CDR3 is built from 13 residues. The V and J ends lost 5 bases and 1 base respectively, with 8 bases between them. Germline V gene data show CDR1 as LNHDA and CDR2 as SQIVND (reference sequence). CDR3 region: CASSSTGNTEAFF. Written as DNA, the CDR3 is TGTGCCAGTAGTTCGACAGGGAACACTGAAGCTTTCTTT. Using reference TRBV19 and TRBJ1-1 for the parts outside the CDR3, the full variable domain is DGGITQSPKYLFRKEGQNVTLSCEQNLNHDAMYWYRQDPGQGLRLIYYSQIVNDFQKGDIAEGYSVSREKKESFPLTVTSAQKNPTAFYLCASSSTGNTEAFFGQGTRLTVV.

This clone has a single count. J is TRBJ1-5 and V is TRBV6-1; a possible D gene is TRBD1 (6 bases). The CDR3 is 17 residues long. Trimming took off 0 bases at V and 1 base at J, with 13 bases between the two ends. CDR1 is MNHNS and CDR2 is SASEGT in the germline V gene. The CDR3 here is CASSEALARGSNQPQHF. CDR3 coding DNA: TGTGCCAGCAGTGAAGCGCTAGCCAGGGGAAGCAATCAGCCCCAGCATTTT.

This clone was seen more than once but under ten times. The V and J genes are TRBV2 and TRBJ2-3; 7 bases line up with TRBD1. The CDR3 length is 15 residues. Germline CDR1 and CDR2: SNHLY and FYNNEI. J gave up 2 bases and V 6 bases, and 8 bases lay outside the gene matches. For the CDR3, the DNA is TGTGCCAGCAGCAATCAGGGGGTTGACACAGATACGCAGTATTTT. This translates into CASSNQGVDTDTQYF. Combining the CDR3 with reference TRBV2 and TRBJ2-3 gives the whole variable domain EPEVTQTPSHQVTQMGQEVILRCVPISNHLYFYWYRQILGQKVEFLVSFYNNEISEKSEIFDDQFSVERPDGSNFTLKIRSTKLEDSAMYFCASSNQGVDTDTQYFGPGTRLTVL.

J is TRBJ2-7 and V is TRBV5-4; 11 bases agree with TRBD2. V was clipped by 4 bases and J by 4 bases; unmatched bases: 7. CDR1 SGHNT and CDR2 YYREEE come from the germline V gene (reference sequence). The CDR3 has 15 residues. The chain's CDR3 is CASSPGGLADYEQYF. The CDR3 nucleotides read TGTGCCAGCAGCCCGGGGGGACTAGCGGATTACGAGCAGTACTTC.

This clone was detected only a few times. The V and J genes are TRBV29-1 and TRBJ2-7; no definite D call. Trimming took 4 bases from V and 2 from J, leaving 6 bases between them. The CDR3 is 11 residues long. CDR1 is SQVTM and CDR2 is ANQGSEA in the germline V gene. The CDR3 is CSVAVAYEQYF. Written as DNA, the CDR3 is TGCAGCGTTGCGGTTGCCTACGAGCAGTACTTC.

The V gene is TRBV19, the J gene TRBJ1-5, with TRBD1 matching 11 bases. The germline gives CDR1 LNHDA, CDR2 SQIVND (reference sequence). Germline trimming cut 3 bases from V and 5 bases from J; bases unmatched to any gene: 3. This CDR3 is 15 amino acids long. DNA for the CDR3: TGTGCCAGTAGTATCGGACAGGGGGCTTATCAGCCCCAGCATTTT. As protein: CASSIGQGAYQPQHF.

V is TRBV27 and J is TRBJ2-2; D ambiguous. The germline CDR1 and CDR2 sequences are MNHEY and SMNVEV (reference sequence). V was shortened by 2 bases and J by 6 bases, with 7 bases between the two germline ends. The CDR3 is 13 residues long. The CDR3 nucleotides read TGTGCCAGCAGTTTAGTAACTGCCGGGGAGCTGTTTTTT. Its protein product is CASSLVTAGELFF.

As regards this clone: Other DNA sequences within the sample encode an identical CDR3. The gene calls are TRBV28 and TRBJ1-2, with 7 bases fitting TRBD1. Germline values: CDR1 MDHEN, CDR2 SYDVKM. The CDR3 sequence is 13 residues long. The J segment lost 2 bases and the V segment lost 4 bases, leaving 1 base of the junction unmatched. Here the CDR3 reads CASSSDRNYGYTF. The CDR3 nucleotides read TGTGCCAGCAGTTCGGACAGGAACTATGGCTACACCTTC.

This rearrangement joins TRBV19 to TRBJ2-5; the match to TRBD1 covers 10 bases. Germline V gene lookup returns CDR1 LNHDA and CDR2 SQIVND (reference sequence). The ends lost 4 bases at V and 4 bases at J; junction bases unmatched: 3. This CDR3 has 14 amino acids. The CDR3 DNA reads TGTGCCAGTAGTAGATGGGACAGGGGAGAGACCCAGTACTTC. Its translation: CASSRWDRGETQYF.

This clone appeared a few times. The V and J genes are TRBV28 and TRBJ1-3; the match to TRBD1 covers 7 bases. The CDR3 has 14 residues. Germline-derived CDR1 and CDR2 are MDHEN and SYDVKM. The V gene end was trimmed by 5 bases and the J gene end by 0 bases; junction bases not matched to a gene: 1. The CDR3 region is CASSGQDSGNTIYF. CDR3 bases: TGTGCCAGCAGTGGACAGGACTCTGGAAACACCATATATTTT.

V gene TRBV9 combines with J gene TRBJ2-7; 8 bases line up with TRBD1. The junction had 5 bases not matched to a gene; V was cut back by 4 bases and J by 5 bases. The CDR3 extends over 13 amino acids. Germline V lookup: CDR1 SGDLS, CDR2 YYNGEE. CDR3 in DNA: TGTGCCAGCAGCCCCCGGACAGGGAACGAGCAGTACTTC. It translates to CASSPRTGNEQYF.